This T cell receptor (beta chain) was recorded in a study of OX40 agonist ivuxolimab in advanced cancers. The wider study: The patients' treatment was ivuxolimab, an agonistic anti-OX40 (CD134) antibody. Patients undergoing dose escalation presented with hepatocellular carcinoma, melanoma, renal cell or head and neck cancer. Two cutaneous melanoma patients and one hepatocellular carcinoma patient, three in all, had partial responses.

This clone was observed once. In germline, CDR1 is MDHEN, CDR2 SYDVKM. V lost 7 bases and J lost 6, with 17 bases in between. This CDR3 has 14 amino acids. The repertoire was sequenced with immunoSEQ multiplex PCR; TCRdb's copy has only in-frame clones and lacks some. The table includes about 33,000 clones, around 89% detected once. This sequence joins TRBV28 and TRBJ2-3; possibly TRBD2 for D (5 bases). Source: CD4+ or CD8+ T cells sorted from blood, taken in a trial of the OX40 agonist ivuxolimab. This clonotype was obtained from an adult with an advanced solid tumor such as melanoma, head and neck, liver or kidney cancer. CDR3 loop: CASIEGLLADTQYF. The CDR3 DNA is TGTGCCAGCATCGAGGGCCTCTTAGCGGATACGCAGTATTTT.